This T cell receptor (beta chain) derives from a study of prognosis after radiotherapy for stage I lung cancer. From genomic DNA, two-round multiplex PCR was used to amplify TCR beta CDR3. It was primers specific to each TRBV and TRBJ gene that first-round PCR used. One entry per CDR3 protein results from TCRdb running MiXCR on the multiplex PCR reads. The sample has 20,000 to 30,000 distinct CDR3 sequences; approximately 40% are singletons. The CDR3 spans 14 residues. The germline gives CDR1 SQVTM, CDR2 ANQGSEA. The ends were cut back, 4 bases at V and 0 bases at J, with 10 bases in the middle. Overall study results and limits: Patients who had metastases reportedly showed TRBV and TRBJ gene usage that varied from that of patients who did not. Some patients went on to develop distant metastases. Their Shannon entropy after stereotactic body radiation therapy was lower, and its change from baseline was also lower.

Node negativity on CT and PET/CT was present in all patients, alongside an absence of prior chemotherapy, radiotherapy or other malignancies. In this sample, this clonotype turned up many times. The antigen is not known. V gene TRBV29-1 combines with J gene TRBJ1-5; possible D gene TRBD1, 6 bases. The sample in question was PBMCs, obtained before or after stereotactic body radiation therapy (not recorded which). This sequence originates from a donor over 45 with non-small cell lung cancer. The CDR3 DNA follows: TGCAGCGTTGGTAAGGGGGATAGCAATCAGCCCCAGCATTTT. This sequence encodes CSVGKGDSNQPQHF.